The present TCR beta chain was sequenced within a study of human T cells and chemical hapten exposure. Sample time point: pre-sensitization, week 0. Treatment denoted: therapeutic diphenylcyclopropenone sensitization with weekly scalp DPC. This clonotype has only a few counts. The V gene lost 6 bases and the J gene lost 0 bases, with 18 bases spanning the gap. This CDR3 spans 17 amino acids. Looked up from germline, CDR1 is SNHLY and CDR2 is FYNNEI. TCRdb analysed the RACE reads with MiXCR anew, one entry per CDR3 protein. The sample comprises 380,000 or so distinct CDR3 sequences, about 5% of which are singletons, and roughly 8.2% rests with the top ten.

Sequencing used whole blood, obtained in connection with sensitization to the hapten diphenylcyclopropenone (DPC). The origin of this receptor is a woman between 18 and 29 years old with alopecia areata. Some clones in this sample may be carry-over from other donors' samples. This sequence joins TRBV2 and TRBJ1-3; no clear D. Written as DNA, the CDR3 is TGTGCCAGCAGCGCCTGGTCAGGAGGAAACTCTGGAAACACCATATATTTT. Protein: CASSAWSGGNSGNTIYF. Full variable domain (outside the CDR3, taken from reference TRBV2 and TRBJ1-3): EPEVTQTPSHQVTQMGQEVILRCVPISNHLYFYWYRQILGQKVEFLVSFYNNEISEKSEIFDDQFSVERPDGSNFTLKIRSTKLEDSAMYFCASSAWSGGNSGNTIYFGEGSWLTVV.